These T cell receptor beta chains were read from a single sample in a study of Graves' ophthalmopathy and Graves' hyperthyroidism. MiXCR was run by TCRdb on the multiplex PCR reads, yielding one entry per CDR3 protein. This sample has over 500,000 distinct CDR3 sequences, with approximately 21% found just once. The sequenced material came from peripheral blood. The receptor set was obtained from a woman aged 18-29 years with stable Graves' hyperthyroidism. Some clones in this sample may be carry-over from other donors' samples. Both conserved end residues are part of each CDR3. D genes are given only for firm matches. Only some rows state a clone size, as once, few, many or a class for expanded clones.

v_call,d_call,j_call,clone_size,cdr3_nt,cdr3_aa
TRBV5-4,TRBD1,TRBJ2-2,.,TGTGCCAGCAGGAGGGACAGTAAAGACACCGGGGAGCTGGTTTTT,CASRRDSKDTGELVF
TRBV4-1,TRBD2,TRBJ2-7,many,TGCGCCAGCAGCCAAGAACTAGCGAGCACCTACGAGCAGTACTTC,CASSQELASTYEQYF
TRBV6-1,.,TRBJ2-2,few,TGTGCCAGCACCCGGGGACTCCTGAACACCGGGGAGCTGTTTTTT,CASTRGLLNTGELFF
TRBV3-1,TRBD2,TRBJ2-5,few,TGTGCCAGCAGCCAAGATCGTGGACTAGCGGGGGTGGGGCAAGAGACCCAGTACTTC,CASSQDRGLAGVGQETQYF
TRBV5-1,TRBD1,TRBJ2-5,few,TGCGCCAGCAGCCCCCGGGACAGCCTACAAGAGACCCAGTACTTC,CASSPRDSLQETQYF
TRBV4-1,.,TRBJ2-2,many,TGCGCCAGCAGCCCAAGGGGGAACACCGGGGAGCTGTTTTTT,CASSPRGNTGELFF
TRBV2,.,TRBJ2-4,many,TGTGCCAGCGGGGATGTGGTAGCCAAAAACATTCAGTACTTC,CASGDVVAKNIQYF
TRBV27,.,TRBJ2-7,many,TGTGCCAGCAGTTTATTCCCCACAGGACTTTCCTACGAGCAGTACTTC,CASSLFPTGLSYEQYF
TRBV6-2/TRBV6-3,.,TRBJ2-5,many,TGTGCCCTAACGTTAGGGACCCAGTACTTC,CALTLGTQYF
TRBV4-1,.,TRBJ1-2,few,TGCGCCAGCAGTCAACCGCTCAGACAAGTGGGCTACACCTTC,CASSQPLRQVGYTF
TRBV6-4,.,TRBJ1-5,.,TGTGCCAGCAGGACCGAGGGGGTCCGCAAGGGCAATCAGCCCCAGCATTTT,CASRTEGVRKGNQPQHF
TRBV6-1,.,TRBJ2-5,.,TGTGCCAGCAACCTCGGACAACTTCAAGAGACCCAGTACTTC,CASNLGQLQETQYF
TRBV6-5,.,TRBJ1-2,.,TGTGCCAGCAGTTACTCGACCGTATCCGACAGTGGCTACACCTTC,CASSYSTVSDSGYTF
TRBV28,TRBD2,TRBJ2-7,few,TGTGCCAGCAGTAAGAGCGGGGGGCCCTACGAGCAGTACTTC,CASSKSGGPYEQYF
TRBV4-1,.,TRBJ2-6,.,TGCGCCAGCAGCCAAGCCGCATCGACAGCCCTCTCTGGGGCCAACGTCCTGACTTTC,CASSQAASTALSGANVLTF
TRBV25-1,TRBD2,TRBJ2-7,many,TGTGCCAGCAGTGAACCAGGACTAGCGGGGTCCCACGAGCAGTACTTC,CASSEPGLAGSHEQYF
TRBV11-2,.,TRBJ2-7,many,TGTGCCAGCAGCTTAGATGGACGCGAGCAGTACTTC,CASSLDGREQYF
TRBV24-1,.,TRBJ2-5,.,TGTGCCACCAGTGATCCGGGGACACCGCAAGAGACCCAGTACTTC,CATSDPGTPQETQYF
TRBV5-1,TRBD2,TRBJ2-7,.,TGCGCCAGCAGGGCGGGAGTCTACGAGCAGTACTTC,CASRAGVYEQYF
TRBV5-1,TRBD2,TRBJ2-2,few,TGCGCCAGCAGCTTTCAGCGGGGGTCGAACACCGGGGAGCTGTTTTTT,CASSFQRGSNTGELFF
TRBV27,.,TRBJ1-6,many,TGTGCCAGCAGTTTAGTACCAGGGAATTCACCCCTCCACTTT,CASSLVPGNSPLHF
TRBV6-1,TRBD1,TRBJ1-6,many,TGTGCCAGCAGTGAGACAGGGAGCTATAATTCACCCCTCCACTTT,CASSETGSYNSPLHF
TRBV30,.,TRBJ2-7,many,TGTGCCTGGAAGGGGGGCGGCGAGCAGTACTTC,CAWKGGGEQYF
TRBV20-1,.,TRBJ1-2,many,TGCAGTGCTAGCACTATAGACAGCCTCAGAGCTGGCTACACCTTC,CSASTIDSLRAGYTF
TRBV4-1,.,TRBJ1-2,few,TGCGCCAGCAGCCAAGGACAGCTTATAAACTATGGCTACACCTTC,CASSQGQLINYGYTF
TRBV30,.,TRBJ1-5,.,TGTGCCTGGAGTAACCTCGGGACTCAGCCCCAGCATTTT,CAWSNLGTQPQHF
TRBV5-1,.,TRBJ2-7,many,TGCGCCAGCAGCTTGGGCAGGGGACTTTACGAGCAGTACTTC,CASSLGRGLYEQYF
TRBV6-5,.,TRBJ1-1,many,TGTGCCAGCAGTTACTCGGGGACAAAAATAATGAACACTGAAGCTTTCTTT,CASSYSGTKIMNTEAFF
TRBV2,TRBD2,TRBJ2-2,few,TGTGCCAGCACCGCGGGGGTAGCGGTGAACACCGGGGAGCTGTTTTTT,CASTAGVAVNTGELFF
TRBV29-1,TRBD2,TRBJ2-7,many,TGCAGCGTTGGCAGCGGGGGACACGAGCAGTACTTC,CSVGSGGHEQYF
TRBV20-1,.,TRBJ2-7,many,TGCAGTGCTAGTTTAGCGGATAGCTCCTACGAGCAGTACTTC,CSASLADSSYEQYF
TRBV28,.,TRBJ1-5,.,TGTGCCAGCAGAGGGCCTTATAGCAATCAGCCCCAGCATTTT,CASRGPYSNQPQHF
TRBV11-1,TRBD2,TRBJ2-7,.,TGTGCCAGCAGCTTAAGTGGGTCGACTAGCGGGAGCCACGAGCAGTACTTC,CASSLSGSTSGSHEQYF
TRBV6-2/TRBV6-3,.,TRBJ2-2,.,TGTGCCAGCAGTCCCACAGGTTCAGGTTCGGCGAACACCGGGGAGCTGTTTTTT,CASSPTGSGSANTGELFF
TRBV20-1,.,TRBJ2-7,many,TGCAGTGCTAGAGTAGCCCGAGGAGGGGGGGTCTACGAGCAGTACTTC,CSARVARGGGVYEQYF
TRBV3-1,.,TRBJ1-1,.,TGTGCCAGCAGCCTCGGTCAGGGGTGGCCCACTGAAGCTTTCTTT,CASSLGQGWPTEAFF
TRBV15,TRBD1,TRBJ2-5,many,TGTGCCACCAGCAGAGAAGGGACAGCTCAAGAGACCCAGTACTTC,CATSREGTAQETQYF
TRBV18,.,TRBJ2-5,few,TGTGCCAGCTCATCCCAGGAGGTAGAGACCCAGTACTTC,CASSSQEVETQYF
TRBV9,.,TRBJ1-1,.,TGTGCCAGCAGCGTAGGCCAGGGTTTGAACACTGAAGCTTTCTTT,CASSVGQGLNTEAFF